Included here is one T cell receptor beta chain sequence, with context. Documented time point: newly diagnosed GD, antithyroid drugs for less than 3 months. There was RNA extracted from PBMCs, and the TCR library was made from it. This entry comes from a study of regulatory T cells in long-lasting Graves disease. For TCR beta, libraries came from iRepertoire HTBI primers and Arm-PCR of CDR3 regions. A single record per CDR3 protein comes from TCRdb applying MiXCR to the multiplex PCR reads. This sample carries about 530,000 distinct CDR3 sequences, 16% of them seen once, and the ten largest clones take about 25%. The CDR3 extends over 13 amino acids. Trimming stripped 5 bases from V and 1 base from J, with 8 bases between. CDR1 is LGHNT and CDR2 is FRNRAP in the germline V gene. These sequences were also reported in another study, on T cells in Graves' hyperthyroidism and ophthalmopathy.

The sample in question was peripheral blood mononuclear cells (PBMCs), obtained at new diagnosis, from a patient treated with antithyroid drugs. The receptor was derived from a woman aged 35-65 years with Graves disease. The rearrangement joins TRBV12-5 to TRBJ1-1; D not resolved. The CDR3 is CASGGPTNTEAFF. DNA of the CDR3: TGTGCTAGTGGTGGACCCACGAACACTGAAGCTTTCTTT.